This T cell receptor beta chain was captured by sequencing in a study of blood T cell repertoires in COVID-19. Looking at the study overall: Donors in the United States, Italy and Spain gave samples during acute or convalescent COVID-19.

Assay: immunoSEQ multiplex PCR; the TCRdb copy retains only in-frame clones and omits some. Among 120,000 to 150,000 clones listed, 85% to 90% were seen once. The V gene lost 3 bases and the J gene lost 1 base, with 16 bases spanning the gap. There are 16 residues in the CDR3. The germline V gene encodes CDR1 MDHEN and CDR2 SYDVKM. The chain links TRBV28 to TRBJ2-7, with D possibly matching TRBD1 (6 bases). The sample consisted of peripheral blood. The receptor was derived from a man younger than 35 with COVID-19, enrolled during active disease. CDR3 residues: CASSFNRETTSYEQYF. The CDR3, as DNA: TGTGCCAGCAGTTTCAACAGGGAGACTACGTCCTACGAGCAGTACTTC.